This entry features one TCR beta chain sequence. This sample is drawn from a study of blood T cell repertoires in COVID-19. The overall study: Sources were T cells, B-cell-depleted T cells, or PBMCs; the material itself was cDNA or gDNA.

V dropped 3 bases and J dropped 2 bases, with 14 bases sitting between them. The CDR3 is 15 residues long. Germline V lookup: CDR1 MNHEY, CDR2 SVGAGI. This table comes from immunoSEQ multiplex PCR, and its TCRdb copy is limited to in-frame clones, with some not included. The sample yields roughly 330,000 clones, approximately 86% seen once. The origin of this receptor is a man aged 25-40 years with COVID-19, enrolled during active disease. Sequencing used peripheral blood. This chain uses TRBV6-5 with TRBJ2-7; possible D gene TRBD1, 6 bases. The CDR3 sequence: CASSYQGMVTYEQYF. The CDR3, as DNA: TGTGCCAGCAGTTATCAGGGGATGGTCACCTACGAGCAGTACTTC.